This paragraph reports one T cell receptor (beta chain). Its antigen is unidentified. Identification of naive CD8+ T cells rested on CD45RO-CCR7+CD27+CD95- status. 5' RACE with UMI labels generated the TRB cDNA libraries. Following a re-call of the 5' RACE reads, TCRdb has one entry per CDR3 protein and lacks DNA. This repertoire comprises fewer than 90,000 distinct CDR3 sequences; its ten largest clones make up 0.53%. This sample is part of a study of CXCR3-negative and CXCR3-positive naive CD8 T cells. Germline CDR1 DFQATT, CDR2 SNEGSKA (reference sequence). This CDR3 is 13 amino acids long. Study-level results: More hydrophobic TRB CDR3s occurred in CXCR3-positive than in CXCR3-negative naive cells. Similar TRBV-TRBJ usage was seen in naive cells (both CXCR3-negative and CXCR3-positive), but memory cells differed. Both of the naive subsets showed about the same high diversity, but memory CD8+ cells had much less.

The gene calls are TRBV20-1 and TRBJ2-7; lacking DNA, the TRBD1 call made by TCRdb goes unchecked. Sequencing was performed on naive CXCR3+ CD8+ T cells from blood. The subset: CD45RO-CCR7+CD27+CD95- naive CD8+ T cells expressing CXCR3 (TNR3+). The clonotype comes from a human donor in good health. Some clones in this sample may be carry-over from other donors' samples. This CDR3 is CSARDQTVYEQYF.